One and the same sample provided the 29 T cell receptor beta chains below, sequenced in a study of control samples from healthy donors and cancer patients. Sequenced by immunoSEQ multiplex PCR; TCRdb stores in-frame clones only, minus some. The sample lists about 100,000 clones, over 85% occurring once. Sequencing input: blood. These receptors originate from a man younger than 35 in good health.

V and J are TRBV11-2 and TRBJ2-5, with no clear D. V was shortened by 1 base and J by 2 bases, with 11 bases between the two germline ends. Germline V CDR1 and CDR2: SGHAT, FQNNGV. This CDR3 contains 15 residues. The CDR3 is CASSLGQKLQETQYF. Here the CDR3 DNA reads TGTGCCAGCAGCTTAGGGCAAAAACTGCAAGAGACCCAGTACTTC. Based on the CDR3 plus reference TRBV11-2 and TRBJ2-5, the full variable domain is EAGVAQSPRYKIIEKRQSVAFWCNPISGHATLYWYQQILGQGPKLLIQFQNNGVVDDSQLPKDRFSAERLKGVDSTLKIQPAKLEDSAVYLCASSLGQKLQETQYFGPGTRLLVL.

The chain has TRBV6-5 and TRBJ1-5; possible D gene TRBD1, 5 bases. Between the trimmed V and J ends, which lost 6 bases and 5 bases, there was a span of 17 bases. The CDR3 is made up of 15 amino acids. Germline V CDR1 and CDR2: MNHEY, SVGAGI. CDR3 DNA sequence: TGTGCCAGCAGAGGGGTCTCCGGCCTAGATCAGCCCCAGCATTTT. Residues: CASRGVSGLDQPQHF.

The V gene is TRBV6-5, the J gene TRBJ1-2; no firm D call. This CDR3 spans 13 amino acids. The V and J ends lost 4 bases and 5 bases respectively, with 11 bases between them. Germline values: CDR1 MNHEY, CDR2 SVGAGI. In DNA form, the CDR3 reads TGTGCCAGCAGTTCGGCAGACTTGTATGGCTACACCTTC. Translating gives CASSSADLYGYTF.

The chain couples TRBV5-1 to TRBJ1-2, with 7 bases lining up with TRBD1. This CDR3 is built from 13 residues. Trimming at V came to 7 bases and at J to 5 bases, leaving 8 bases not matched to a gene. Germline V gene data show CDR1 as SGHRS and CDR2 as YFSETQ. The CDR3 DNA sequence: TGCGCCAGCTCGTTGACAGGGATTTATGGCTACACCTTC. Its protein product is CASSLTGIYGYTF.

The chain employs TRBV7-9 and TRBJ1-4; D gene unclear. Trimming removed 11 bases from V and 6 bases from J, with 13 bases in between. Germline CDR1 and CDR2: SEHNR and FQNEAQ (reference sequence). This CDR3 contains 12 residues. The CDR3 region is CAGLGFDEKLFF. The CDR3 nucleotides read TGTGCCGGCCTGGGGTTTGATGAAAAACTGTTTTTT.

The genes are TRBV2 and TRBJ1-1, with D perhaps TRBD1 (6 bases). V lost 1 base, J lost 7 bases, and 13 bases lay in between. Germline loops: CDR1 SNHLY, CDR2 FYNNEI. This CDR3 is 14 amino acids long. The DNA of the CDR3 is TGTGCCAGCAGTGAAGGGGGGGCTCGGGTTGAAGCTTTCTTT. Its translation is CASSEGGARVEAFF.

The CDR3 DNA reads TGTGCCATCAGTGCCTCCCAGAACACTGAAGCTTTCTTT. This gives the protein CAISASQNTEAFF. This chain joins TRBV10-3 and TRBJ1-1; D unclear. The CDR3 length is 13 residues. The V gene lost 4 bases and the J gene lost 1 base, with 7 bases spanning the gap. Per germline, CDR1 ENHRY and CDR2 SYGVKD.

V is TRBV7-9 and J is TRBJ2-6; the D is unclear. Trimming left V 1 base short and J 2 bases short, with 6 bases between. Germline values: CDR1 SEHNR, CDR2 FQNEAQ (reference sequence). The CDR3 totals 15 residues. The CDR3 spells CASSLGLTGANVLTF. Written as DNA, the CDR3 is TGTGCCAGCAGCTTAGGATTGACTGGGGCCAACGTCCTGACTTTC.

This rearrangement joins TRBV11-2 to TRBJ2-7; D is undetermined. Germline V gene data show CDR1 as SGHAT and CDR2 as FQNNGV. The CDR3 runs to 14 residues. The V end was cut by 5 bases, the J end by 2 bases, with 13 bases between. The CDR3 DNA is TGTGCCAGCAGCCCATGGACGGATACCTACGAGCAGTACTTC. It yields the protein CASSPWTDTYEQYF.

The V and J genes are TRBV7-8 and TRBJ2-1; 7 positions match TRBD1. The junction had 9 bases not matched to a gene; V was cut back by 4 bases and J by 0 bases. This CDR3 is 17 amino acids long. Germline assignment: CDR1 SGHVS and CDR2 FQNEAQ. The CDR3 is CASSSRDSKSSYNEQFF. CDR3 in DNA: TGTGCCAGCAGCTCGAGGGACAGTAAAAGCTCCTACAATGAGCAGTTCTTC. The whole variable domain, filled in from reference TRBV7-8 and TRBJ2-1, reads GAGVSQSPRYKVAKRGQDVALRCDPISGHVSLFWYQQALGQGPEFLTYFQNEAQLDKSGLPSDRFFAERPEGSVSTLKIQRTQQEDSAVYLCASSSRDSKSSYNEQFFGPGTRLTVL.

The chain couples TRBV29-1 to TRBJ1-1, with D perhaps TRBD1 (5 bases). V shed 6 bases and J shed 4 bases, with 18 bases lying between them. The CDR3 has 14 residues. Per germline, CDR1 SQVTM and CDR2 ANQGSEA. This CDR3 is CSVVQGAGVTEAFF. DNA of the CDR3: TGCAGCGTGGTTCAAGGGGCTGGTGTCACTGAAGCTTTCTTT.

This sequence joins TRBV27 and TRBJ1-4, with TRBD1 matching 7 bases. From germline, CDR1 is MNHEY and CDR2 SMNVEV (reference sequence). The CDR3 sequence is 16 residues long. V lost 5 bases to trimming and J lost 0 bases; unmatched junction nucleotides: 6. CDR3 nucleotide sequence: TGTGCCAGCAGTGTAACAGGGGTCCCAACTAATGAAAAACTGTTTTTT. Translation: CASSVTGVPTNEKLFF.

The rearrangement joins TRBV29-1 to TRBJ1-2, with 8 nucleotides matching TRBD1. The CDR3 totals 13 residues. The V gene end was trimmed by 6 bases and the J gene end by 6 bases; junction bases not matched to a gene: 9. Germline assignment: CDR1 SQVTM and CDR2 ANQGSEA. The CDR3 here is CSVIRTGKDGYTF. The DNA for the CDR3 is TGCAGCGTCATCAGGACAGGGAAGGATGGCTACACCTTC.

CDR3 sequence: CASSEGGTATYEQYF. The CDR3 DNA reads TGTGCCAGCAGTGAAGGGGGGACAGCTACCTACGAGCAGTACTTC. The genes are TRBV6-1 and TRBJ2-7, with 7 bases lining up with TRBD1. After removal of 1 base from V and 2 bases from J, the junction contained 5 bases not matched to a gene. CDR1 is MNHNS and CDR2 is SASEGT in the germline V gene. The CDR3 is 15 residues long.

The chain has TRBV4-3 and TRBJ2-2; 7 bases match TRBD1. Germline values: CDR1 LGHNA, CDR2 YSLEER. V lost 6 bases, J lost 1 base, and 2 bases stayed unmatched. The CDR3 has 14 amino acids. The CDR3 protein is CASRGTVNTGELFF. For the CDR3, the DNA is TGCGCCAGCAGAGGGACAGTGAACACCGGGGAGCTGTTTTTT.

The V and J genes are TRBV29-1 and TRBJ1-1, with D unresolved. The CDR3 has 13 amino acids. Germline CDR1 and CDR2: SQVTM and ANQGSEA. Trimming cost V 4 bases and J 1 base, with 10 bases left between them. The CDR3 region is CSVGWRPNTEAFF. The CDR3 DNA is TGCAGCGTTGGGTGGAGGCCGAACACTGAAGCTTTCTTT.

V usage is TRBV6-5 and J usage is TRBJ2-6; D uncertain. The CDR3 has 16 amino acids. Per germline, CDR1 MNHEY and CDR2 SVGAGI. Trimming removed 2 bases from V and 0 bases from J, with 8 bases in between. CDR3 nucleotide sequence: TGTGCCAGCAGTTACGGGCAGATCTCTGGGGCCAACGTCCTGACTTTC. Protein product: CASSYGQISGANVLTF.

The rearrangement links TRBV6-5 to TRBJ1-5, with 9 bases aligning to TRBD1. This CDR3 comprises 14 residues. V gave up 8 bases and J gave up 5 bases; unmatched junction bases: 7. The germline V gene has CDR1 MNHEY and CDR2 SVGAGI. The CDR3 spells CASVEGQGHQPQHF. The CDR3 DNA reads TGTGCCAGCGTGGAGGGACAGGGTCATCAGCCCCAGCATTTT.

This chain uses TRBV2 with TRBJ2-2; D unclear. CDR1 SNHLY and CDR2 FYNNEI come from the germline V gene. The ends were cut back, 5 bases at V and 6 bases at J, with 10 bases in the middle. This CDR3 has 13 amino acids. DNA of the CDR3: TGTGCCAGCAGTCCTTCGGAGTCCGGGGAGCTGTTTTTT. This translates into CASSPSESGELFF.

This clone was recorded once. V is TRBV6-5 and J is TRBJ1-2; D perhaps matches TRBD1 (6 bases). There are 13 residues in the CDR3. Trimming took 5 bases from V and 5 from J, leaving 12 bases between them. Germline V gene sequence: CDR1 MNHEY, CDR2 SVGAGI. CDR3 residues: CASSRQDPYGYTF. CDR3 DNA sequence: TGTGCCAGCAGTCGACAGGACCCGTATGGCTACACCTTC.

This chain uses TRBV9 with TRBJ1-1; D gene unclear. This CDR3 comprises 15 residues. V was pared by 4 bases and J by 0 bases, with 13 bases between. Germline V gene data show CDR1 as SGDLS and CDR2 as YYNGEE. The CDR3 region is CASSTSITLNTEAFF. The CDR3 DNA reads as TGTGCCAGCAGCACCAGCATTACCCTGAACACTGAAGCTTTCTTT.

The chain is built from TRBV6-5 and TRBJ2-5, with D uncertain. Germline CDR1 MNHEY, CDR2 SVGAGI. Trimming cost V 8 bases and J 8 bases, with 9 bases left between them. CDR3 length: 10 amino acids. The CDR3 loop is CASALTTQYF. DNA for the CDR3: TGTGCCAGCGCCCTGACTACCCAGTACTTC.

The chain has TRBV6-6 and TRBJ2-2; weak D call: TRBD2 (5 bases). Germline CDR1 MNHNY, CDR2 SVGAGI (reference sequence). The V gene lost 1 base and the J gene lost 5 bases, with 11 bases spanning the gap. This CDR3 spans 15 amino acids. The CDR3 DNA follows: TGTGCCAGCAGTTACTTTGCGGGTTCGACCGGGGAGCTGTTTTTT. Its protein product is CASSYFAGSTGELFF.

The CDR3 DNA reads as TGTGCCAGCAGTCCCCCCACAGGTGCTCCTAACTATGGCTACACCTTC. Amino acid sequence: CASSPPTGAPNYGYTF. The chain combines TRBV27 with TRBJ1-2; perhaps TRBD1 as D (5 bases). Trimming took 5 bases from V and 0 from J, leaving 16 bases between them. CDR3 length: 16 amino acids. Germline lookup yields CDR1 MNHEY and CDR2 SMNVEV (reference sequence).

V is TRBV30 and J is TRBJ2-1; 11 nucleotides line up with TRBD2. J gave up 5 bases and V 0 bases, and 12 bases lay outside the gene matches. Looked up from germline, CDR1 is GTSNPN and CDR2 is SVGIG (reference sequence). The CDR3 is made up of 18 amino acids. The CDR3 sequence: CAWSVKLLAGGVDNEQFF. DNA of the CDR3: TGTGCCTGGAGTGTGAAGTTGCTAGCGGGAGGAGTCGACAATGAGCAGTTCTTC.

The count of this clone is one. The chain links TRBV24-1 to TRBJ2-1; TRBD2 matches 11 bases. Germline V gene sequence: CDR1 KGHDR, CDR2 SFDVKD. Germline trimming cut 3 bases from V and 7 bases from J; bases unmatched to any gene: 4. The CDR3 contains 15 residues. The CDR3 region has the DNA TGTGCCACCAGTGATACTAGCGGGAGTGGGAATGAGCAGTTCTTC. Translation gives CATSDTSGSGNEQFF.

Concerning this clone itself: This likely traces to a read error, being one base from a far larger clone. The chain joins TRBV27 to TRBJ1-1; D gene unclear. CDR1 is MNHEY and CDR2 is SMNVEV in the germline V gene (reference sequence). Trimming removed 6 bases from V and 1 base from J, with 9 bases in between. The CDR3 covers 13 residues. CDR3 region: CASSPTENTEAFF. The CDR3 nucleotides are TGTGCCAGCAGCCCTACAGAGAACACTGAAGCTTTCTTT.

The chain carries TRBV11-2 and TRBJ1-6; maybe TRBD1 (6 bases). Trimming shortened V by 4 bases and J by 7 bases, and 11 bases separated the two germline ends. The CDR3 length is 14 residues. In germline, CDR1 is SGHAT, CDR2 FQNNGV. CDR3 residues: CASSSDRLNSPLHF. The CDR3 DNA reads TGTGCCAGCAGCTCCGACAGGTTAAATTCACCCCTCCACTTT.

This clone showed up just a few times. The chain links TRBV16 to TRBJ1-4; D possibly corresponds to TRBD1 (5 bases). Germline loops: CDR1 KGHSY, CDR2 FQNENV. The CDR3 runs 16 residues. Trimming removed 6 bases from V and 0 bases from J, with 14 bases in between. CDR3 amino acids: CASRPGRSATNEKLFF. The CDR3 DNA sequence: TGTGCCAGCAGACCGGGACGGTCGGCAACTAATGAAAAACTGTTTTTT.